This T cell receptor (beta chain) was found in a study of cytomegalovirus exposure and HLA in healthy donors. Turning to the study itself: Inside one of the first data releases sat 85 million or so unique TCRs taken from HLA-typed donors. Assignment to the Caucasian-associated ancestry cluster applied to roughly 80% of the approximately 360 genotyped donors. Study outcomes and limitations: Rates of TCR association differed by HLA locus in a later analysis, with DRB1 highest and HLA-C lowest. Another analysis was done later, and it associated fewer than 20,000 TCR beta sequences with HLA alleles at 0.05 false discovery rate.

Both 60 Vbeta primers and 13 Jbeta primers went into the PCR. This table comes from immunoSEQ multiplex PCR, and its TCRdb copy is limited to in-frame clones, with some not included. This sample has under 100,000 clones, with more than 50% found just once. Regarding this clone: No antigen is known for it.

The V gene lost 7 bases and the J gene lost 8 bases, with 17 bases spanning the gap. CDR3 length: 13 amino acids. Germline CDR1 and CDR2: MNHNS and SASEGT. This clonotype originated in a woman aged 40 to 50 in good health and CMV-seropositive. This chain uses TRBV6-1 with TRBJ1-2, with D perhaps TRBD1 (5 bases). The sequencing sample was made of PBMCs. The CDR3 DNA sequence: TGTGCCAGCAAATTAGCGCAGGGAGGGGGCTACACCTTC. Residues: CASKLAQGGGYTF.